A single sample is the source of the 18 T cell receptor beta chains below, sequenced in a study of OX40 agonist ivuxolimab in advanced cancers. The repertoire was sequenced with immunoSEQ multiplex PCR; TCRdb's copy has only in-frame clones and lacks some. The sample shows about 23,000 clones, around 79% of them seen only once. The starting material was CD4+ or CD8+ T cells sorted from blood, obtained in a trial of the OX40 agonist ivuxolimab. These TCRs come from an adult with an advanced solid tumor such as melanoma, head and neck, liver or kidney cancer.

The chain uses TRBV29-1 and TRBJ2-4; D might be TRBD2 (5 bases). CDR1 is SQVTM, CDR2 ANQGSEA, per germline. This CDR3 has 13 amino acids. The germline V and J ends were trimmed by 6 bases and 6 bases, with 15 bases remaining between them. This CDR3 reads CSVSRAAGNIQYF. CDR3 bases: TGCAGCGTCTCTAGGGCCGCGGGAAACATTCAGTACTTC.

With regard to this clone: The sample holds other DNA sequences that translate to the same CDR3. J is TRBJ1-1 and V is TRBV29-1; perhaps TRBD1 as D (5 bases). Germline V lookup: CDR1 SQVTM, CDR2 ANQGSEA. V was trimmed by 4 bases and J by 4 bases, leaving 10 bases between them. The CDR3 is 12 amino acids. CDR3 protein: CSVVTGGTEAFF. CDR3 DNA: TGCAGCGTTGTAACAGGTGGCACTGAAGCTTTCTTT.

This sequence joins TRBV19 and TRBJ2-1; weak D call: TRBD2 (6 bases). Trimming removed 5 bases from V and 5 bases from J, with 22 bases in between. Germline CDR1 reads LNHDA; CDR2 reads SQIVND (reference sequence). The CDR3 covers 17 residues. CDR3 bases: TGTGCCAGTAGTGGCGGGGTAGCACGCTCTCTCAACAATGAGCAGTTCTTC. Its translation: CASSGGVARSLNNEQFF.

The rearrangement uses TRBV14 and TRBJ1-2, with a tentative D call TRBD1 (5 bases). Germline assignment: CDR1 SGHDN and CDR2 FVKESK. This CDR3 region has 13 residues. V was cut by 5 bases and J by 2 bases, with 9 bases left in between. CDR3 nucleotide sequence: TGTGCCAGCAGCAGCCGACAGAACTATGGCTACACCTTC. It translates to CASSSRQNYGYTF.

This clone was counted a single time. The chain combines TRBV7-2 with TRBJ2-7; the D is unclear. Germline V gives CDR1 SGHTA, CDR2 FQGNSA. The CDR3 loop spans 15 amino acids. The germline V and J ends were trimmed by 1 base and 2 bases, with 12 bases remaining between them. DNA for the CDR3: TGTGCCAGCAGCTTAGGCTTGGGGTCTACCTACGAGCAGTACTTC. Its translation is CASSLGLGSTYEQYF.

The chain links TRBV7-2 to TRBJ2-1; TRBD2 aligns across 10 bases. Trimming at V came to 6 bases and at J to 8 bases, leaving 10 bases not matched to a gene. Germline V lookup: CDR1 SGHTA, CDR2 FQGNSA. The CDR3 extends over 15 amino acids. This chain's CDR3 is CASRATSGEADEQFF. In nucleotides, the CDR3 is TGTGCCAGCAGGGCCACTAGCGGGGAGGCGGATGAGCAGTTCTTC. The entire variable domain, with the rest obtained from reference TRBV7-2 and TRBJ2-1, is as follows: GAGVSQSPSNKVTEKGKDVELRCDPISGHTALYWYRQSLGQGLEFLIYFQGNSAPDKSGLPSDRFSAERTGGSVSTLTIQRTQQEDSAVYLCASRATSGEADEQFFGPGTRLTVL.

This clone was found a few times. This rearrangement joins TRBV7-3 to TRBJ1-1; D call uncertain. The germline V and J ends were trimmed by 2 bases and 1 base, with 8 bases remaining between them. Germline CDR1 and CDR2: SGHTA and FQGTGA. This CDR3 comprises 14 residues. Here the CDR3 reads CASSLQAGNTEAFF. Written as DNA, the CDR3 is TGTGCCAGCAGCTTACAGGCGGGGAACACTGAAGCTTTCTTT. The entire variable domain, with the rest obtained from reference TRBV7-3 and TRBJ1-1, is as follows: GAGVSQTPSNKVTEKGKYVELRCDPISGHTALYWYRQSLGQGPEFLIYFQGTGAADDSGLPNDRFFAVRPEGSVSTLKIQRTERGDSAVYLCASSLQAGNTEAFFGQGTRLTVV.

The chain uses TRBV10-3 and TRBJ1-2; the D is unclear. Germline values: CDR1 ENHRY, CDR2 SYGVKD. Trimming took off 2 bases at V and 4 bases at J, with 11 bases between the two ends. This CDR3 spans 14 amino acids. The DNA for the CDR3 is TGTGCCATCAGTGAGAACTCACCACCCTATGGCTACACCTTC. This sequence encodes CAISENSPPYGYTF.

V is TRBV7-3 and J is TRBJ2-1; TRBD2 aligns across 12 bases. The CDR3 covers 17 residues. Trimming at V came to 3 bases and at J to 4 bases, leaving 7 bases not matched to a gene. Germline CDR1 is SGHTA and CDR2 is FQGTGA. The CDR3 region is CASSFTILAGGYNEQFF. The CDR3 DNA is TGTGCCAGCAGCTTCACCATCCTAGCGGGAGGGTACAATGAGCAGTTCTTC.

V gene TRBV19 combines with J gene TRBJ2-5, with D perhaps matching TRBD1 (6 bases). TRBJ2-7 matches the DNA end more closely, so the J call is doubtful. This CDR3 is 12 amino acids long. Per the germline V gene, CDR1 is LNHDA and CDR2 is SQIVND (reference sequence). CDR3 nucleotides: TGTGCCAGTAGCAGGGGAGATTACGAGCAGTACTTC. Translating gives CASSRGDYEQYF.

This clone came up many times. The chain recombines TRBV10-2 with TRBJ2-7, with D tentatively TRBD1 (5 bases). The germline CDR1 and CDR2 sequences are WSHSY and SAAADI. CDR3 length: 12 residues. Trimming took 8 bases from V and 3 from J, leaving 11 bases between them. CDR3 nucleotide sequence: TGCGCCAGCGGGCGACAGTACTACGAGCAGTACTTC. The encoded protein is CASGRQYYEQYF.

Here the CDR3 reads CASSIDRSYEQYF. CDR3 DNA: TGCGCCAGCAGCATCGACAGGTCCTACGAGCAGTACTTC. The J gene is TRBJ2-7, the V gene TRBV4-1; the D gene is possibly TRBD1 (6 bases). The V and J ends lost 5 bases and 1 base respectively, with 9 bases between them. There are 13 residues in the CDR3. Germline-derived CDR1 and CDR2 are MGHRA and YSYEKL.

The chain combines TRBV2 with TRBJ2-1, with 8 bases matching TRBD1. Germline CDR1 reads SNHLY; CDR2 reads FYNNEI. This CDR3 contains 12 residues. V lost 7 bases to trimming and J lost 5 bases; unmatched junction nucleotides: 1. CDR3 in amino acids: CASTDRDNEQFF. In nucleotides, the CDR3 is TGTGCCAGCACGGACAGGGACAATGAGCAGTTCTTC.

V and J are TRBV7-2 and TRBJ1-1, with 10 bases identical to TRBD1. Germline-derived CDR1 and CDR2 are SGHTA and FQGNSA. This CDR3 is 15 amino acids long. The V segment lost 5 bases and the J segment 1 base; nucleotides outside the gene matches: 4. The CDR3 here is CASSARQGANTEAFF. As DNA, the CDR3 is TGTGCCAGCAGCGCCCGACAGGGGGCGAACACTGAAGCTTTCTTT.

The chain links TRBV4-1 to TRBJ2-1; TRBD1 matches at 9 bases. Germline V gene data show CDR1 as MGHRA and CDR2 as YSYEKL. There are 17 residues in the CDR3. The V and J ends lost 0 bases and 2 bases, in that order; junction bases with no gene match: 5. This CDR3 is CASSQDLRDRAYNEQFF. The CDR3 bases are TGCGCCAGCAGCCAAGATTTAAGGGACAGGGCCTACAATGAGCAGTTCTTC.

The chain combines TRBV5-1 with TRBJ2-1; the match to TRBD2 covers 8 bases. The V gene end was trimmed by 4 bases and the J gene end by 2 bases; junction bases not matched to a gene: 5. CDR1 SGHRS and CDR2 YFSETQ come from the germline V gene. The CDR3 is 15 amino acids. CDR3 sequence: CASSALSGTYNEQFF. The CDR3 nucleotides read TGCGCCAGCAGCGCTCTTAGCGGGACCTACAATGAGCAGTTCTTC.

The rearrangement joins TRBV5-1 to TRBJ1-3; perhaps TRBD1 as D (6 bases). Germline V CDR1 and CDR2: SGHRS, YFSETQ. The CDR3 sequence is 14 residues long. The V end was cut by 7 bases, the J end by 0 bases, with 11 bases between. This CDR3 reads CASGEGVSGNTIYF. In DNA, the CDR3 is TGCGCCAGCGGGGAGGGGGTCTCTGGAAACACCATATATTTT.

This CDR3 is CAWSGSWGLASQGDTDTQYF. CDR3 in DNA: TGTGCCTGGAGTGGGTCCTGGGGACTAGCTTCACAGGGCGACACAGATACGCAGTATTTT. The chain uses TRBV30 and TRBJ2-3; 9 nucleotides align to TRBD2. The CDR3 contains 20 residues. J lost 2 bases, V lost 1 base, and 19 bases had no gene match. Looked up from germline, CDR1 is GTSNPN and CDR2 is SVGIG (reference sequence).